This TCR beta chain stems from a study of control samples from healthy donors and cancer patients. The germline CDR1 and CDR2 sequences are MDHEN and SYDVKM. This CDR3 is built from 11 residues. Trimming cost V 4 bases and J 5 bases, with 5 bases left between them. Only in-frame clones appear in the TCRdb table, and some are missing; sequencing was by immunoSEQ multiplex PCR. The data hold under 20,000 clones, with around 80% observed a single time. The chain couples TRBV28 to TRBJ2-5; D call uncertain. Sequencing used PBMCs. The TCR sequence derives from a woman aged 70-85 years with lung cancer. DNA of the CDR3: TGTGCCAGCAGTTCAGTCGAGACCCAGTACTTC. Its protein product is CASSSVETQYF.